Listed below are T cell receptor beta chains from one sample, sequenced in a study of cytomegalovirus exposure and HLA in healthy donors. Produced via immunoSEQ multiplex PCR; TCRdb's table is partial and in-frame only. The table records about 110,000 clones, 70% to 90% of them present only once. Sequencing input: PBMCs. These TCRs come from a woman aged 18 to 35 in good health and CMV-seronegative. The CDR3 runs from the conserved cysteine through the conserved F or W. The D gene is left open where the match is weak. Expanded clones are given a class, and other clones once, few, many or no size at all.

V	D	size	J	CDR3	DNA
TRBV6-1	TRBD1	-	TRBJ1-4	CATGGAANEKLFF	TGTGCCACAGGGGGCGCGGCTAATGAAAAACTGTTTTTT
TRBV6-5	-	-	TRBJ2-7	CASSYSTGYRTYEQYF	TGTGCCAGCAGTTACTCTACAGGGTATCGAACCTACGAGCAGTACTTC
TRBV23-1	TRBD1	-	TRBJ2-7	CASSQKGGQGLRSYF	TGCGCCAGCAGTCAAAAAGGGGGACAGGGTCTAAGATCGTACTTC
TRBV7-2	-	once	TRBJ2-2	CASSLVWGQVGELFF	TGTGCCAGCAGCTTAGTGTGGGGGCAGGTCGGGGAGCTGTTTTTT
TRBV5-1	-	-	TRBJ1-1	CASSRYLIGGDTEAFF	TGCGCCAGCAGCCGATACCTAATAGGAGGGGACACTGAAGCTTTCTTT
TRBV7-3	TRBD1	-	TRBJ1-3	CASSSTGAGNTIYF	TGTGCCAGCAGCTCTACAGGGGCTGGAAACACCATATATTTT
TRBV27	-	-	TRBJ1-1	CASSFRGDDTEAFF	TGTGCCAGCAGTTTTCGGGGGGATGACACTGAAGCTTTCTTT
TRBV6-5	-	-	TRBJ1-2	CASSYSQQGTYGYTF	TGTGCCAGCAGTTACTCTCAACAGGGAACCTATGGCTACACCTTC
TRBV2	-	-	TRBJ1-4	CASSETGRGNEKLFF	TGTGCCAGCAGTGAAACGGGGAGGGGTAATGAAAAACTGTTTTTT
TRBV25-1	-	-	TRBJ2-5	CASSGAPPETQYF	TGTGCCAGCAGTGGGGCCCCGCCGGAGACCCAGTACTTC
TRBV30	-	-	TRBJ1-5	CAWRTGGNQPQHF	TGTGCCTGGAGAACCGGGGGGAATCAGCCCCAGCATTTT
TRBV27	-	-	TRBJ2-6	CASSLKSGGSGANVLTF	TGTGCCAGCAGTTTAAAATCAGGGGGGTCTGGGGCCAACGTCCTGACTTTC
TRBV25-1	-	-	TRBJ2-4	CASSEVESGGVAKNIQYF	TGTGCCAGCAGTGAGGTGGAATCAGGAGGCGTAGCCAAAAACATTCAGTACTTC
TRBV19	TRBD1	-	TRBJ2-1	CASSWSGQGVVNEQFF	TGTGCCAGTAGCTGGTCGGGACAGGGGGTTGTTAATGAGCAGTTCTTC
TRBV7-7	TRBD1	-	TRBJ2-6	CATRTGTSGANVLTF	TGTGCCACCAGGACAGGGACGTCTGGGGCCAACGTCCTGACTTTC
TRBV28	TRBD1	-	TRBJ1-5	CASSSLDRESFRGYSNQPQHF	TGTGCCAGCAGTTCCTTAGACAGGGAATCATTCAGGGGTTATAGCAATCAGCCCCAGCATTTT
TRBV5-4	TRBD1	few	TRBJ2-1	CASSLTGGNEQFF	TGTGCCAGCAGCTTAACAGGGGGCAATGAGCAGTTCTTC
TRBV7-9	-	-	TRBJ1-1	CASSSGLGAEAFF	TGTGCCAGCAGCTCCGGACTAGGGGCTGAAGCTTTCTTT
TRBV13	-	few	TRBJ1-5	CASSSGFSNQPQHF	TGTGCCAGCAGCTCCGGGTTTTCCAATCAGCCCCAGCATTTT
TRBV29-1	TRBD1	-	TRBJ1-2	CSVEDPPGGNYGYTF	TGCAGCGTTGAAGATCCTCCAGGGGGTAACTATGGCTACACCTTC
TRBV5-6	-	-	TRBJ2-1	CASSLVADEQFF	TGTGCCAGCAGCTTGGTTGCGGATGAGCAGTTCTTC
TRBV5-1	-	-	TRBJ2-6	CASSRTTLSSGANVLTF	TGCGCCAGCAGCAGGACAACCCTGAGCTCTGGGGCCAACGTCCTGACTTTC
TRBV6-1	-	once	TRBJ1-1	CASIPSGSNTEAFF	TGTGCCAGCATTCCTTCGGGATCTAACACTGAAGCTTTCTTT
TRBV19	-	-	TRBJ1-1	CASIRSGIPNTEAFF	TGTGCCAGTATCCGCTCAGGTATCCCGAACACTGAAGCTTTCTTT
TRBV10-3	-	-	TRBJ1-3	CAISESVGSSGNTIYF	TGTGCCATCAGTGAGTCCGTCGGGAGCTCTGGAAACACCATATATTTT
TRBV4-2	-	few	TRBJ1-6	CASSQDGGYSPLHF	TGTGCCAGCAGCCAAGATGGGGGGTACTCACCCCTCCACTTT
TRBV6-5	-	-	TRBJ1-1	CASSYSDPVSGEAFF	TGTGCCAGCAGTTATTCTGACCCGGTTTCAGGTGAAGCTTTCTTT
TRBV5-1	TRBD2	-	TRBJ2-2	CASSRNPSGGGTGELFF	TGCGCCAGCAGCAGGAACCCCAGCGGGGGGGGCACCGGGGAGCTGTTTTTT
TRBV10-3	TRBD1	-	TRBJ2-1	CAISDGTGAPLNEQFF	TGTGCCATCAGTGATGGGACAGGGGCCCCCCTAAATGAGCAGTTCTTC
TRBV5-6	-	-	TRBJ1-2	CASSLGQNYGYTF	TGTGCCAGCAGCTTGGGACAGAACTATGGCTACACCTTC
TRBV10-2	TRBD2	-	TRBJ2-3	CASSLSASGGPQYF	TGCGCCAGCAGTCTGTCGGCTAGCGGGGGCCCGCAGTATTTT
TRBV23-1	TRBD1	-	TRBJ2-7	CACHRGIYHEQYF	TGCGCCTGCCACAGGGGAATTTACCACGAGCAGTACTTC
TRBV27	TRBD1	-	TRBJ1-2	CASKAGGVYGYTF	TGTGCCAGCAAGGCAGGGGGCGTCTATGGCTACACCTTC
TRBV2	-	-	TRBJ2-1	CASSLQGYGEQFF	TGTGCCAGCAGCTTACAGGGTTACGGTGAGCAGTTCTTC
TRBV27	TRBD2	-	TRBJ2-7	CASSMRGGYEQYF	TGTGCCAGCAGTATGCGGGGGGGCTACGAGCAGTACTTC
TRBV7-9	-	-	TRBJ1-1	CASSPRTSPEAFF	TGTGCCAGCAGCCCTCGGACTTCCCCCGAAGCTTTCTTT
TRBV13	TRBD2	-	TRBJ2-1	CASSPTSGGADNEQFF	TGTGCCAGCAGCCCGACTAGCGGGGGGGCGGACAATGAGCAGTTCTTC
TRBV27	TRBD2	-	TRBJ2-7	CASRTSGGPAYEQYF	TGTGCCAGCAGGACTAGCGGGGGGCCGGCCTACGAGCAGTACTTC
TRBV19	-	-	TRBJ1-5	CASSITDSNQPQHF	TGTGCCAGTAGTATAACAGATAGCAATCAGCCCCAGCATTTT
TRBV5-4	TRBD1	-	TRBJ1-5	CASSFTGGAEQPQHF	TGTGCCAGCAGCTTCACAGGGGGCGCGGAACAGCCCCAGCATTTT
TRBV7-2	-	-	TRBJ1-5	CASSLSTNQPQHF	TGTGCCAGCAGCTTATCAACAAATCAGCCCCAGCATTTT
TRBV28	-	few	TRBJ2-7	CASGLRAGVVEQYF	TGTGCCAGCGGGCTTCGAGCTGGTGTGGTCGAGCAGTACTTC
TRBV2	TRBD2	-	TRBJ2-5	CASSPRTSGVGETQYF	TGTGCCAGCAGTCCGAGGACTAGCGGGGTGGGCGAGACCCAGTACTTC
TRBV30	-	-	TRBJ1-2	CAWSPQGPARGYTF	TGTGCCTGGAGTCCTCAGGGCCCGGCGCGGGGCTACACCTTC
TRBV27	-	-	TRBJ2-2	CASSSGGELFF	TGTGCCAGCAGCTCGGGCGGGGAGCTGTTTTTT
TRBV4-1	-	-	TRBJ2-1	CASSSGTLNNEQFF	TGCGCCAGCAGCTCCGGGACTTTAAACAATGAGCAGTTCTTC